This paragraph reports one T cell receptor beta chain. Its antigen is still unknown. Because the CDR3's place on the DNA is in doubt, the DNA is left out and the CDR3 is given as listed by TCRdb. The CDR3 region is 15 residues in length, termini included. From germline, CDR1 is SGHTA and CDR2 FQGTGA. The data were obtained in a study of cytomegalovirus exposure and HLA in healthy donors. Study as a whole: Both the approximately 120 validation repertoires and the 500 to 700 first-cohort repertoires used the same platform, as reported by a later analysis.

Broader study findings: Cytomegalovirus-associated TCR beta chains were listed, numbering more than 150. Testing in vitro showed a few CMV-associated chains specific for CMV antigens.

Here immunoSEQ multiplex PCR was the method, and the copy in TCRdb shows in-frame clones only, minus some. Of a few hundred thousand clones in the sample, 80% to 90% are singletons; the top ten hold over 0.75%. This chain links TRBV7-3 with TRBJ2-5; the table names TRBD1, a call not compared with the DNA. The TCR sequence derives from a woman aged 18 to 35 in good health and CMV-seronegative. The sequenced sample was PBMCs. CDR3 region: CASSSSRGLGETQYF.